This TCR beta chain was captured in a study of metastatic and nonmetastatic thyroid tumors. Turning to the study itself: Repertoire data that came from the blood and tumor or nodule tissue of malignant and benign thyroid patients were compared.

CDR1 DFQATT and CDR2 SNEGSKA come from the germline V gene (reference sequence). The CDR3 length is 14 residues. The germline V and J ends were trimmed by 2 bases and 2 bases, with 7 bases remaining between them. Study-wide findings and caveats: According to reports, the diversity of TCR beta was significantly higher in malignant thyroid tumors than in benign nodules, and this held in both blood and tumor samples.

Original handling: For papillary thyroid cancer, a distant-metastasis classifier was constructed from CDR3 differences observed across clinicopathological groups. TCRdb re-called the PCR reads through MiXCR. TCRdb, not the original authors, processed these V and J calls. The data contain around 35,000 clones, about a sixth of them singletons. All patients were untreated before thyroid surgery. As for this clone: As yet, its antigen is unknown.

Sample: blood. The V call is TRBV20-1, the J call TRBJ1-6; no clear D. The origin of this receptor is a male donor with papillary thyroid cancer or a benign thyroid nodule (not recorded which). Some clones in this sample may be carry-over from other donors' samples. The CDR3 sequence: CSARKGTYNSPLHF. In DNA, the CDR3 is TGCAGTGCTAGAAAAGGGACCTATAATTCACCCCTCCACTTT.